One TCR beta chain is described in this entry. Its antigen is still unknown. Per germline, CDR1 SGHVS and CDR2 FQNEAQ. Deletions cut 1 base from V and 2 bases from J, with 12 bases between. The length of the CDR3 is 15 residues. The data are from a study of cytotoxic CD8 clonotypes in ibrutinib-treated CLL. For the study at large: Of a cohort that held 11 relapsed/refractory and some 15 treatment-naive patients, some 17 were IGHV unmutated.

Cryopreserved PBMCs were the source of about 2.2 micrograms of genomic DNA, which went to TCR beta libraries. Study observations and caveats: Shared public clonotypes were rare, and on treatment they either got smaller or stayed the same. Clonality correlated strongly with circulating CD8+ T cells and exceeded age-matched healthy donors at baseline.

The table came from immunoSEQ multiplex PCR; TCRdb's copy has only in-frame clones and leaves some out. The table includes 97,000 or so clones, approximately 80% detected once. The TCR sequence derives from a human donor with chronic lymphocytic leukemia. The source material was PBMCs, sampled after 12 months of ibrutinib treatment. This chain links TRBV7-8 with TRBJ2-7, with D possibly being TRBD1 or TRBD2 (6 bases each). For the CDR3, the DNA is TGTGCCAGCAGCTTAGAAGGGGGGCTAGCCTACGAGCAGTACTTC. Amino acids: CASSLEGGLAYEQYF.